The 16 T cell receptor beta chains in this list originate from one sample, sequenced in a study of T cells in Graves' hyperthyroidism and ophthalmopathy. TCR beta CDR3 regions were amplified from RNA. The HTBI primer set was used in a first-round RT-PCR of the TCR CDR3. Each CDR3 protein gets one entry after TCRdb re-called the multiplex PCR reads with MiXCR. The data hold hundreds of thousands of distinct CDR3 sequences, with 24% observed a single time. Material: blood. These receptors came from a middle-aged woman with Graves' ophthalmopathy.

The chain carries TRBV20-1 and TRBJ2-7; possibly TRBD1 for D (6 bases). The V end lost 0 bases, the J end lost 0 bases, and 18 bases lay between the germline ends. The CDR3 totals 17 residues. The germline CDR1 and CDR2 sequences are DFQATT and SNEGSKA (reference sequence). CDR3 amino acids: CSARDPRGTLSSYEQYF. The CDR3 DNA reads TGCAGTGCTAGAGATCCGAGGGGGACGTTAAGCTCCTACGAGCAGTACTTC.

In its sample, this clonotype was seen many times. The chain employs TRBV6-5 and TRBJ2-7, with 14 bases fitting TRBD2. The CDR3 has 16 residues. The germline gives CDR1 MNHEY, CDR2 SVGAGI. Germline trimming cut 5 bases from V and 6 bases from J; bases unmatched to any gene: 9. The CDR3 nucleotides read TGTGCCAGCAGTCCTAGCGGGACTAGCGGGAGTTTCGAGCAGTACTTC. Protein product: CASSPSGTSGSFEQYF.

This clonotype was detected many times. The gene calls are TRBV27 and TRBJ1-6, with D possibly being TRBD1 (5 bases). The germline V gene has CDR1 MNHEY and CDR2 SMNVEV (reference sequence). The CDR3 has 13 amino acids. V shed 4 bases and J shed 11 bases, with 12 bases lying between them. The chain's CDR3 is CASSSGVGAPLHF. The CDR3 DNA reads as TGTGCCAGCAGTTCGGGGGTTGGGGCACCCCTCCACTTT.

At least ten counts were recorded for this clonotype. This CDR3 is CSVGEREGGEQYF. Written as DNA, the CDR3 is TGCAGCGTTGGGGAGCGGGAGGGTGGAGAGCAGTACTTC. V and J are TRBV29-1 and TRBJ2-7, with TRBD2 matching 10 bases. V dropped 4 bases and J dropped 7; count of bases not matched to a gene: 7. In germline, CDR1 is SQVTM, CDR2 ANQGSEA. The CDR3 extends over 13 amino acids.

The rearrangement links TRBV12-3 or TRBV12-4 to TRBJ1-1; D remains ambiguous. Trimming took 10 bases from V and 4 from J, leaving 16 bases between them. The CDR3 covers 13 residues. In nucleotides, the CDR3 is TGTGCCACCTCAAAGCGCCCCGGCACTGAAGCTTTCTTT. Amino acid sequence: CATSKRPGTEAFF.

Ten or more counts support this clonotype. This chain links TRBV10-3 with TRBJ2-7; 13 bases map to TRBD2. Trimming took 8 bases from V and 0 from J; bases not matched to a gene: 1. The germline CDR1 and CDR2 sequences are ENHRY and SYGVKD. This CDR3 is 14 amino acids long. The chain's CDR3 is CAIGTSGASYEQYF. The CDR3 DNA follows: TGTGCCATCGGGACTAGCGGGGCCTCCTACGAGCAGTACTTC.

V usage is TRBV15 and J usage is TRBJ2-5; weak D call: TRBD1 (7 bases). The V and J ends lost 3 bases and 2 bases respectively, with 16 bases between them. Germline assignment: CDR1 LNHNV and CDR2 YYDKDF (reference sequence). This CDR3 contains 16 residues. For the CDR3, the DNA is TGTGCCACCAGCAGCCCCTCGACAGGGAGGCAAGAGACCCAGTACTTC. Translating gives CATSSPSTGRQETQYF.

This clonotype has at least ten counts. The V gene is TRBV6-2 or TRBV6-3, the J gene TRBJ1-5, with D hard to call. The germline gives CDR1 MNHEY, CDR2 SVGEGT. This CDR3 has 14 residues. Trimming cost V 2 bases and J 3 bases, with 8 bases left between them. CDR3 sequence reads: CASSYADINQPQHF. CDR3 DNA: TGTGCCAGCAGTTACGCGGATATCAATCAGCCCCAGCATTTT.

The V gene is TRBV29-1, the J gene TRBJ2-5, with 7 bases lining up with TRBD1. This CDR3 comprises 13 residues. CDR1 SQVTM and CDR2 ANQGSEA come from the germline V gene. J lost 7 bases, V lost 5 bases, and 10 bases had no gene match. The CDR3 spells CSVNDRDPWTQYF. CDR3 DNA: TGCAGCGTTAACGACAGGGACCCCTGGACCCAGTACTTC.

This clonotype was counted at least ten times. The genes are TRBV2 and TRBJ1-1; TRBD1 agrees at 11 bases. Germline CDR1 SNHLY, CDR2 FYNNEI. This CDR3 has 16 amino acids. Trimming took 6 bases from V and 4 from J; bases not matched to a gene: 10. CDR3 DNA sequence: TGTGCCAGCAGAGGACAGGGGGCACCTAGTGGCACTGAAGCTTTCTTT. This codes for CASRGQGAPSGTEAFF.

In this sample, this clonotype turned up many times. V and J are TRBV28 and TRBJ2-5, with unresolved D. CDR1 and CDR2 from the germline V gene are MDHEN and SYDVKM. Between the trimmed V and J ends, which lost 5 bases and 4 bases, there was a span of 17 bases. The CDR3 is 15 residues long. The CDR3: CASSPQRPDRETQYF. The CDR3 region has the DNA TGTGCCAGCAGTCCCCAACGACCGGATAGAGAGACCCAGTACTTC. Looking up the rest from reference TRBV28 and TRBJ2-5 gives the full variable domain: DVKVTQSSRYLVKRTGEKVFLECVQDMDHENMFWYRQDPGLGLRLIYFSYDVKMKEKGDIPEGYSVSREKKERFSLILESASTNQTSMYLCASSPQRPDRETQYFGPGTRLLVL.

This clonotype was observed many times. V gene TRBV28 combines with J gene TRBJ2-7; D is perhaps TRBD1 or TRBD2 (5 bases each). Germline-derived CDR1 and CDR2 are MDHEN and SYDVKM. Trimming stripped 3 bases from V and 5 bases from J, with 14 bases between. This CDR3 is built from 14 residues. The CDR3 nucleotides read TGTGCCAGCAGTTTCCCCTTGAGGGGTAACGAGCAGTACTTC. It yields the protein CASSFPLRGNEQYF. The full variable domain, its missing parts supplied by reference TRBV28 and TRBJ2-7, is DVKVTQSSRYLVKRTGEKVFLECVQDMDHENMFWYRQDPGLGLRLIYFSYDVKMKEKGDIPEGYSVSREKKERFSLILESASTNQTSMYLCASSFPLRGNEQYFGPGTRLTVT.

This clonotype was seen many times. This chain uses TRBV20-1 with TRBJ2-7; D is ambiguous. Germline assignment: CDR1 DFQATT and CDR2 SNEGSKA (reference sequence). The CDR3 has 12 residues. V shed 0 bases and J shed 4 bases, with 7 bases lying between them. The CDR3 spells CSARDDGYEQYF. In DNA form, the CDR3 reads TGCAGTGCTAGAGACGACGGTTACGAGCAGTACTTC.

V usage is TRBV5-1 and J usage is TRBJ2-1; 8 bases map to TRBD2. Germline assignment: CDR1 SGHRS and CDR2 YFSETQ. This CDR3 is built from 17 residues. V shed 2 bases and J 1 base; nucleotides not matched to a gene: 8. The CDR3 sequence is CASSLKAGVSSYNEQFF. The CDR3 DNA sequence: TGCGCCAGCAGCTTAAAAGCGGGAGTTAGTTCCTACAATGAGCAGTTCTTC. Drawing the rest from reference TRBV5-1 and TRBJ2-1, the complete variable domain is KAGVTQTPRYLIKTRGQQVTLSCSPISGHRSVSWYQQTPGQGLQFLFEYFSETQRNKGNFPGRFSGRQFSNSRSEMNVSTLELGDSALYLCASSLKAGVSSYNEQFFGPGTRLTVL.

This clonotype showed up just a few times. No DNA is shown, since the ends of the CDR3 on it are uncertain; the CDR3 is the one TCRdb lists. The rearrangement uses TRBV28 and TRBJ1-5; the table's D call, TRBD1, has no DNA check behind it. The CDR3 is 16 residues long, counting both termini. Germline V CDR1 and CDR2: MDHEN, SYDVKM. This CDR3 reads CASSFLAGGGNQPQHF.

The chain recombines TRBV28 with TRBJ2-2, with 8 bases matching TRBD1. The CDR3 length is 16 residues. Looked up from germline, CDR1 is MDHEN and CDR2 is SYDVKM. Trimming at V came to 7 bases and at J to 4 bases, leaving 11 bases not matched to a gene. The CDR3 protein is CASTPIGQGATGELFF. The CDR3 DNA sequence: TGTGCCAGCACCCCAATAGGACAGGGAGCCACCGGGGAGCTGTTTTTT.